The next 25 T cell receptor beta chains were all read from a single sample in a study of T cells after posttransplantation cyclophosphamide. Treatment was busulfan-fludarabine conditioning, a marrow graft, and cyclophosphamide on days +3 and +4. Sequencing used immunoSEQ multiplex PCR; TCRdb keeps in-frame clones, though not all of them. This table holds 12,000 or so clones with no singletons; the top ten claim 20% to 30%. This specimen consisted of PBMCs, obtained after allogeneic stem cell transplant with posttransplant cyclophosphamide. Receptors were obtained from a female patient in her forties or fifties who received an allogeneic stem cell transplant from a related donor, was CMV-positive, and had acute GVHD only. Some T cells may have come from the graft donor.

This clone was picked up many times. The chain has TRBV5-1 and TRBJ1-3, with 8 bases that match TRBD1. The CDR3 spans 14 residues. Trimming cost V 6 bases and J 6 bases; bases outside gene matches: 8. Germline V gene lookup returns CDR1 SGHRS and CDR2 YFSETQ. Here the CDR3 DNA reads TGCGCCAGCACAACAGGGGGTGCTGAAAACACCATATATTTT. This encodes CASTTGGAENTIYF.

Ten or more counts support this clone. This chain connects TRBV6-5 to TRBJ2-1; 12 nucleotides align to TRBD2. This CDR3 is built from 14 residues. The V and J ends lost 5 bases and 9 bases, in that order; junction bases with no gene match: 5. Germline values: CDR1 MNHEY, CDR2 SVGAGI. CDR3 protein: CASSGSTSGSEQFF. The DNA of the CDR3 is TGTGCCAGCAGTGGATCGACTAGCGGGAGTGAGCAGTTCTTC.

This clone appeared a few times. Here the CDR3 reads CSVENLSGQAYYGYTF. The CDR3 DNA reads TGCAGCGTTGAGAACCTATCAGGACAGGCGTACTATGGCTACACCTTC. The rearrangement links TRBV29-1 to TRBJ1-2, with 7 bases matching TRBD1. The CDR3 contains 16 residues. Germline V gene sequence: CDR1 SQVTM, CDR2 ANQGSEA. Trimming at V came to 3 bases and at J to 3 bases, leaving 13 bases not matched to a gene.

This clone was recorded at least ten times. This chain connects TRBV5-1 to TRBJ2-1; D is perhaps TRBD1 (5 bases). V gave up 1 base and J gave up 0 bases, with 8 bases separating them. This CDR3 has 15 residues. The germline V gene encodes CDR1 SGHRS and CDR2 YFSETQ. CDR3 in amino acids: CASSLFRDSYNEQFF. In nucleotides, the CDR3 is TGCGCCAGCAGCTTGTTCAGGGACTCCTACAATGAGCAGTTCTTC.

This clone was detected many times. The chain links TRBV4-1 to TRBJ1-2; maybe TRBD1 (5 bases). The CDR3 runs 15 residues. Germline assignment: CDR1 MGHRA and CDR2 YSYEKL. Trimming shortened V by 1 base and J by 3 bases, and 12 bases separated the two germline ends. CDR3 DNA: TGCGCCAGCAGCCAAGCTTACGGGGGAGACTATGGCTACACCTTC. It yields the protein CASSQAYGGDYGYTF.

This clone was observed at least ten times. The chain couples TRBV6-5 to TRBJ2-3; 8 bases map to TRBD1. The germline V gene encodes CDR1 MNHEY and CDR2 SVGAGI. This CDR3 is built from 13 residues. The J segment lost 1 base and the V segment lost 11 bases, leaving 5 bases of the junction unmatched. CDR3 residues: CASKGQGTDTQYF. In DNA, the CDR3 is TGTGCCTCAAAGGGACAGGGCACAGATACGCAGTATTTT.

This clone was seen at least ten times. The J gene is TRBJ2-7, the V gene TRBV5-6; 9 bases fit TRBD1. The CDR3 covers 17 residues. V was clipped by 4 bases and J by 4 bases; unmatched bases: 15. Germline CDR1 SGHDT, CDR2 YYEEEE. The CDR3 here is CASSIGFTGGIIYEQYF. For the CDR3, the DNA is TGTGCCAGCAGCATCGGCTTTACAGGGGGCATAATTTACGAGCAGTACTTC.

The sample holds many counts of this clone. The genes are TRBV7-7 and TRBJ2-7; D might be TRBD1 (6 bases). The CDR3 loop spans 15 amino acids. Trimming took 2 bases from V and 6 from J, leaving 17 bases between them. Germline CDR1 is SSHAT and CDR2 is FNYEAQ (reference sequence). This CDR3 reads CASSLSPAGVGEQYF. Written as DNA, the CDR3 is TGTGCCAGCAGCTTAAGCCCGGCAGGGGTTGGCGAGCAGTACTTC. Full variable domain (rest looked up from reference TRBV7-7 and TRBJ2-7): GAGVSQSPRYKVTKRGQDVTLRCDPISSHATLYWYQQALGQGPEFLTYFNYEAQPDKSGLPSDRFSAERPEGSISTLTIQRTEQRDSAMYRCASSLSPAGVGEQYFGPGTRLTVT.

This clone showed up many times. The chain is built from TRBV4-1 and TRBJ2-5, with 7 bases that match TRBD2. This CDR3 has 13 amino acids. The V gene's germline CDR1 is MGHRA and CDR2 YSYEKL. The ends lost 1 base at V and 4 bases at J; junction bases unmatched: 0. The chain's CDR3 is CASSQGGGETQYF. Written as DNA, the CDR3 is TGCGCCAGCAGCCAAGGGGGGGGAGAGACCCAGTACTTC.

The V gene is TRBV6-6, the J gene TRBJ1-5, with 7 bases identical to TRBD1. V was clipped by 5 bases and J by 2 bases; unmatched bases: 9. The CDR3 runs to 16 residues. The V gene's germline CDR1 is MNHNY and CDR2 SVGAGI (reference sequence). The DNA for the CDR3 is TGTGCCAGCAGTCCACAGACAGGGATGGGCAATCAGCCCCAGCATTTT. Its translation is CASSPQTGMGNQPQHF.

In its sample, this clone was seen many times. The chain uses TRBV19 and TRBJ1-2; D possibly corresponds to TRBD1 (6 bases). The CDR3 loop spans 11 amino acids. Germline CDR1 is LNHDA and CDR2 is SQIVND (reference sequence). V was pared by 9 bases and J by 10 bases, with 15 bases between. The chain's CDR3 is CASHRVYDYTF. CDR3 bases: TGTGCCAGCCACAGGGTTTACGACTACACCTTC.

In its sample, this clone was seen many times. The chain couples TRBV19 to TRBJ1-5; no reliable D call. The CDR3 has 13 amino acids. CDR1 LNHDA and CDR2 SQIVND come from the germline V gene (reference sequence). Trimming stripped 6 bases from V and 9 bases from J, with 15 bases between. The CDR3 protein is CASRTPPHSPQHF. The CDR3 DNA follows: TGTGCCAGTAGAACCCCTCCACATTCGCCCCAGCATTTT.

This clone came up many times. The CDR3 sequence: CASRVQGSTDTQYF. The CDR3 bases are TGTGCCAGCAGAGTCCAGGGGAGCACAGATACGCAGTATTTT. The chain recombines TRBV6-5 with TRBJ2-3, with D possibly TRBD1 on 6 matching bases. Germline loops: CDR1 MNHEY, CDR2 SVGAGI. Trimming took off 6 bases at V and 0 bases at J, with 10 bases between the two ends. This CDR3 region has 14 residues.

In its sample, this clone was seen many times. The gene calls are TRBV14 and TRBJ2-1; D gene unclear. The CDR3 is made up of 14 amino acids. Germline lookup yields CDR1 SGHDN and CDR2 FVKESK. With 0 bases removed from V and 8 bases from J, the gap between germline ends came to 11 bases. CDR3 amino acids: CASSQEWRSDEQFF. The CDR3 nucleotides read TGTGCCAGCAGCCAAGAGTGGCGGAGTGATGAGCAGTTCTTC.

Relative to its sample, this clone is medium-sized (0.01 to 0.1%). J is TRBJ2-1 and V is TRBV5-8, with 9 bases lining up with TRBD1. The CDR3 contains 16 residues. The ends lost 2 bases at V and 6 bases at J; junction bases unmatched: 9. The V gene's germline CDR1 is SGHTS and CDR2 YDEGEE. In DNA, the CDR3 is TGTGCCAGCAGCTTAACAGGGGGCAAGGGTAGCAATGAGCAGTTCTTC. Translated: CASSLTGGKGSNEQFF.

This clone has a count of ten or more. This rearrangement joins TRBV2 to TRBJ2-3; 9 bases fit TRBD2. Germline V gene sequence: CDR1 SNHLY, CDR2 FYNNEI. With V trimmed by 6 bases and J by 2 bases, 6 bases remained unmatched. This CDR3 region has 15 residues. CDR3 nucleotide sequence: TGTGCCAGCAGCGTAGCGGGGGAGTACACAGATACGCAGTATTTT. Translation: CASSVAGEYTDTQYF.

This clone came up many times. The chain links TRBV5-1 to TRBJ1-2; D call uncertain. Germline lookup yields CDR1 SGHRS and CDR2 YFSETQ. V lost 5 bases and J 6 bases, leaving 14 bases between the germline ends. There are 13 residues in the CDR3. For the CDR3, the DNA is TGCGCCAGCAGTCCAACAACGAAAAATGGCTACACCTTC. Residues: CASSPTTKNGYTF.

The J gene is TRBJ2-5, the V gene TRBV5-4; TRBD1 matches 9 bases. Germline lookup yields CDR1 SGHNT and CDR2 YYREEE (reference sequence). V was pared by 4 bases and J by 4 bases, with 5 bases of the junction left unmatched. The length of the CDR3 is 14 residues. The CDR3 DNA is TGTGCCAGCAGCATACCGGGACAGGGAGAGACCCAGTACTTC. Protein product: CASSIPGQGETQYF.

This clone was seen only a few times. This sequence joins TRBV18 and TRBJ2-5; TRBD1 might be the D (6 bases). This CDR3 is built from 13 residues. V was clipped by 9 bases and J by 1 base, with 12 bases between them. Looked up from germline, CDR1 is KGHSH and CDR2 is LQKENI. This CDR3 reads CASRRQAQETQYF. The CDR3 DNA sequence: TGTGCCAGTCGTCGACAGGCCCAAGAGACCCAGTACTTC.

This clone was detected many times. The V and J genes are TRBV7-3 and TRBJ2-5; 10 nucleotides align to TRBD1. This CDR3 region has 15 residues. V dropped 2 bases and J dropped 5; count of bases not matched to a gene: 5. From germline, CDR1 is SGHTA and CDR2 FQGTGA. The CDR3 DNA is TGTGCCAGCAGCTTATCCGGGACAGGGGACGAGACCCAGTACTTC. Its translation is CASSLSGTGDETQYF.

At least ten counts were recorded for this clone. The chain joins TRBV6-1 to TRBJ1-5; 8 bases fit TRBD1. V was clipped by 4 bases and J by 7 bases; unmatched bases: 6. Germline loops: CDR1 MNHNS, CDR2 SASEGT. The CDR3 is 14 residues long. In DNA, the CDR3 is TGTGCCAGCAGTGGAAACAGGGGGAGCCAGCCCCAGCATTTT. Its translation is CASSGNRGSQPQHF.

There are many counts of this clone. The V and J genes are TRBV7-8 and TRBJ2-1; TRBD2 aligns across 8 bases. The V segment lost 3 bases and the J segment 0 bases; nucleotides outside the gene matches: 10. Germline lookup yields CDR1 SGHVS and CDR2 FQNEAQ. The CDR3 runs to 18 residues. CDR3 nucleotides: TGTGCCAGCAGCTTGGGTTTAGCGGGATCAGGCTCCTACAATGAGCAGTTCTTC. Protein sequence: CASSLGLAGSGSYNEQFF.

This clone showed up many times. This sequence joins TRBV5-6 and TRBJ2-7; 7 bases agree with TRBD2. This CDR3 has 16 amino acids. J gave up 4 bases and V 3 bases, and 13 bases lay outside the gene matches. The germline V gene encodes CDR1 SGHDT and CDR2 YYEEEE. As DNA, the CDR3 is TGTGCCAGCAGCTCGAAACGGGGAGGGATGGGGTACGAGCAGTACTTC. Translation: CASSSKRGGMGYEQYF.

This clone was seen a handful of times. The V gene is TRBV12-5, the J gene TRBJ2-7, with TRBD1 matching 9 bases. Looked up from germline, CDR1 is LGHNT and CDR2 is FRNRAP. J was trimmed by 7 bases and V by 5 bases; bases with no gene match: 12. The CDR3 runs to 15 residues. The CDR3, as DNA: TGTGCTAGTGGTAGAGGGACAGGGACGGTTAGGGAGCAGTACGTC. As protein: CASGRGTGTVREQYV.

This clone has more than one count but fewer than ten. The CDR3: CASRLQGGVYEQYV. The CDR3 nucleotides read TGTGCCAGCAGATTACAGGGAGGGGTATACGAGCAGTACGTC. The chain carries TRBV6-1 and TRBJ2-7; tentative D call: TRBD2 (7 bases). CDR1 and CDR2 from the germline V gene are MNHNS and SASEGT. The CDR3 sequence is 14 residues long. The ends were cut back, 6 bases at V and 4 bases at J, with 16 bases in the middle.